This T cell receptor beta chain emerged from a study of T cells in localized non-small cell lung cancer. Only in-frame clones appear in the TCRdb table, and some are missing; sequencing was by immunoSEQ multiplex PCR. The sample holds around 4,400 clones; 85% to 95% are singletons and the top ten take around 3%. Trimming removed 4 bases from V and 7 bases from J; junction bases left unmatched: 9. CDR1 is SGHAT and CDR2 is FQNNGV in the germline V gene. This CDR3 region has 16 residues. This specimen consisted of peripheral blood, obtained before any cancer treatment. The source is a woman aged 40-69 years with stage I lung adenocarcinoma. The chain recombines TRBV11-2 with TRBJ2-2, with 10 bases aligning to TRBD2. The CDR3 DNA sequence: TGTGCCAGCAGCTCATTTCTAGCGGGAGTTGTCGGGGAGCTGTTTTTT. It specifies CASSSFLAGVVGELFF.